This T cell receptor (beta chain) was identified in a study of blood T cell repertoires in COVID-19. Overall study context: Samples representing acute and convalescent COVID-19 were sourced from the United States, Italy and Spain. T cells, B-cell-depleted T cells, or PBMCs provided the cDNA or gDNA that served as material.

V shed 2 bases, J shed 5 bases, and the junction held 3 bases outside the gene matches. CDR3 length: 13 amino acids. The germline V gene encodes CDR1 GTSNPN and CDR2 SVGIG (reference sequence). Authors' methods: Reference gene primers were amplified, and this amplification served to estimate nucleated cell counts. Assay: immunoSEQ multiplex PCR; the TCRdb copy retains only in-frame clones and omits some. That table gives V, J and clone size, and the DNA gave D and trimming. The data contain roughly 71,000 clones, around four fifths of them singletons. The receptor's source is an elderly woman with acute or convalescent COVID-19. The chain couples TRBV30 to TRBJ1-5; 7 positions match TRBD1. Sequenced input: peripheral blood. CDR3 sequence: CAWSRGRDQPQHF. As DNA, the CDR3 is TGTGCCTGGAGTAGGGGGCGCGATCAGCCCCAGCATTTT. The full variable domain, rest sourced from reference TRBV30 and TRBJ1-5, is SQTIHQWPATLVQPVGSPLSLECTVEGTSNPNLYWYRQAAGRGLQLLFYSVGIGQISSEVPQNLSASRPQDRQFILSSKKLLLSDSGFYLCAWSRGRDQPQHFGDGTRLSIL.